Below, 27 T cell receptor beta chains from the same sample are listed, as sequenced in a study of CD8+ T cells in alopecia areata. cDNA serving as the sequencing template came from extracted, reverse transcribed RNA. Libraries were prepared by immunoSEQ multiplex PCR; TCRdb keeps only in-frame clonotypes and omits some of them. Of about 37,000 clones in the sample, 45% to 55% were seen once. The CD4+ cells of roughly five biomarker-study patients went through sorting. This sorting yielded CD25+CD127- cells. Sequencing input: CD4+ Tregs sorted from blood. These TCRs come from a human donor with alopecia areata.

This clone occurred a few times. V usage is TRBV21-1 and J usage is TRBJ2-3; the D call in the table, TRBD2, was not verified against the DNA. TRBV21-1 is flagged as a pseudogene. The CDR3 length is 17 residues. The CDR3 bases are TGTGCCAGCAGCAAAATGGGAACTAGCGGTCCCAACGATACGCAGTATTTT. Its protein is CASSKMGTSGPNDTQYF.

In DNA form, the CDR3 reads TGTGCCAGCAGTTCCGGACTAGTCGTCTTTGGCTACACCTTC. Translating gives CASSSGLVVFGYTF. V gene TRBV6-6 combines with J gene TRBJ1-2; D gene unclear. Germline CDR1 reads MNHNY; CDR2 reads SVGAGI (reference sequence). V was cut by 4 bases and J by 7 bases, with 16 bases left in between. This CDR3 has 14 residues.

The V call is TRBV4-1, the J call TRBJ1-3; D unresolved. CDR1 is MGHRA and CDR2 is YSYEKL in the germline V gene. Trimming removed 0 bases at V and 1 base at J, with 10 bases between. The CDR3 is made up of 16 amino acids. The CDR3 region is CASSQEPHGSGNTIYF. CDR3 nucleotide sequence: TGCGCCAGCAGCCAAGAGCCCCACGGTTCTGGAAACACCATATATTTT.

The V and J genes are TRBV15 and TRBJ1-2; TRBD1 is a possible D gene (6 bases). V lost 1 base and J 4 bases, leaving 13 bases between the germline ends. Germline V gene lookup returns CDR1 LNHNV and CDR2 YYDKDF (reference sequence). This CDR3 has 15 amino acids. CDR3 amino acids: CATSRGGGLGYGYTF. Here the CDR3 DNA reads TGTGCCACCAGCAGAGGAGGGGGGCTAGGCTATGGCTACACCTTC.

The chain employs TRBV7-3 and TRBJ1-1; D ambiguous. V gave up 1 base and J gave up 1 base, with 4 bases separating them. Germline-derived CDR1 and CDR2 are SGHTA and FQGTGA. This CDR3 spans 13 amino acids. Here the CDR3 reads CASSLMANTEAFF. The DNA for the CDR3 is TGTGCCAGCAGCTTAATGGCGAACACTGAAGCTTTCTTT.

The CDR3 loop is CASSFIPGPKNIQYF. The CDR3 nucleotides are TGTGCCAGCAGCTTCATCCCAGGCCCGAAAAACATTCAGTACTTC. The V and J genes are TRBV7-9 and TRBJ2-4; D is ambiguous. The germline V gene encodes CDR1 SEHNR and CDR2 FQNEAQ (reference sequence). The V end lost 3 bases, the J end lost 4 bases, and 13 bases lay between the germline ends. The CDR3 extends over 15 amino acids.

This clone was found a few times. This chain joins TRBV4-2 and TRBJ2-5; D is unclear. Germline V lookup: CDR1 LGHNA, CDR2 YNFKEQ. CDR3 size: 15 residues. Between the trimmed V and J ends, which lost 0 bases and 7 bases, there was a span of 15 bases. In DNA, the CDR3 is TGTGCCAGCAGCCAAGATCGCGGTACCGTGGGGACCCAGTACTTC. It is translated as CASSQDRGTVGTQYF.

The gene calls are TRBV5-4 and TRBJ2-2; D call uncertain. Germline CDR1 SGHNT, CDR2 YYREEE (reference sequence). The ends were cut back, 0 bases at V and 4 bases at J, with 4 bases in the middle. The CDR3 sequence is 13 residues long. The CDR3 sequence is CASSLVGTGELFF. In nucleotides, the CDR3 is TGTGCCAGCAGCTTGGTTGGCACCGGGGAGCTGTTTTTT.

The chain couples TRBV2 to TRBJ1-2, with unresolved D. The V end was cut by 2 bases, the J end by 8 bases, with 9 bases between. Germline values: CDR1 SNHLY, CDR2 FYNNEI. The CDR3 sequence is 12 residues long. The CDR3 reads CASSEREGGYTF. The DNA for the CDR3 is TGTGCCAGCAGTGAAAGGGAGGGCGGCTACACCTTC. The full variable domain, rest sourced from reference TRBV2 and TRBJ1-2, is EPEVTQTPSHQVTQMGQEVILRCVPISNHLYFYWYRQILGQKVEFLVSFYNNEISEKSEIFDDQFSVERPDGSNFTLKIRSTKLEDSAMYFCASSEREGGYTFGSGTRLTVV.

V and J are TRBV28 and TRBJ1-5; maybe TRBD1 (5 bases). CDR3 length equals 16 residues. The V gene lost 5 bases and the J gene lost 5 bases, with 19 bases spanning the gap. Germline values: CDR1 MDHEN, CDR2 SYDVKM. This CDR3 is CASSRGLAAGYQPQHF. CDR3 coding DNA: TGTGCCAGCAGTCGGGGGTTGGCAGCCGGATATCAGCCCCAGCATTTT.

V is TRBV30 and J is TRBJ2-3, with D tentatively TRBD1 (5 bases). The V and J ends lost 6 bases and 3 bases respectively, with 10 bases between them. Germline V gene sequence: CDR1 GTSNPN, CDR2 SVGIG (reference sequence). The CDR3 runs to 12 residues. CDR3 DNA: TGTGCCTGCCAAGGGGTGACAGATACGCAGTATTTT. Amino acids: CACQGVTDTQYF.

The rearrangement links TRBV5-4 to TRBJ1-1; D unresolved. The germline V and J ends were trimmed by 0 bases and 0 bases, with 6 bases remaining between them. The CDR3 has 14 amino acids. Germline lookup yields CDR1 SGHNT and CDR2 YYREEE (reference sequence). The CDR3 nucleotides are TGTGCCAGCAGCTTGGATTCGCTGAACACTGAAGCTTTCTTT. Protein: CASSLDSLNTEAFF.

In DNA form, the CDR3 reads TGTGCCAGCTCACCTGCGGGAGGGGAAGAGACCCAGTACTTC. Translating it yields CASSPAGGEETQYF. The chain joins TRBV18 to TRBJ2-5; 9 bases match TRBD2. V was clipped by 3 bases and J by 3 bases; unmatched bases: 2. The germline gives CDR1 KGHSH, CDR2 LQKENI. This CDR3 region has 14 residues.

This clone came up a few times. The CDR3 region has the DNA TGTGCCAGCAGCTACCAGGGGAGTGAGCAGTTCTTC. This codes for CASSYQGSEQFF. The chain employs TRBV5-4 and TRBJ2-1; maybe TRBD1 (6 bases). Germline values: CDR1 SGHNT, CDR2 YYREEE (reference sequence). V lost 3 bases to trimming and J lost 9 bases, with 10 bases between them. The CDR3 is 12 residues long.

The chain uses TRBV28 and TRBJ2-3; D uncertain. The V gene's germline CDR1 is MDHEN and CDR2 SYDVKM. Trimming shortened V by 6 bases and J by 11 bases, and 15 bases separated the two germline ends. The CDR3 length is 12 residues. CDR3 in amino acids: CASSLDGRMQYF. The CDR3, as DNA: TGTGCCAGCAGCCTGGACGGTCGGATGCAGTATTTT.

This chain connects TRBV5-4 to TRBJ2-7; D is unresolved. Germline V gene lookup returns CDR1 SGHNT and CDR2 YYREEE (reference sequence). V lost 3 bases and J lost 8, with 12 bases in between. The CDR3 sequence is 12 residues long. The CDR3 sequence: CASSSIQRKQYF. In DNA, the CDR3 is TGTGCCAGCAGCTCGATCCAGAGGAAGCAGTACTTC.

The chain uses TRBV5-4 and TRBJ2-3; the match to TRBD2 covers 12 bases. There are 17 residues in the CDR3. Per germline, CDR1 SGHNT and CDR2 YYREEE (reference sequence). The junction had 10 bases not matched to a gene; V was cut back by 4 bases and J by 4 bases. Here the CDR3 DNA reads TGTGCCAGCAGCCCTTCCGGACTAGCGGGAAGTCCAGATACGCAGTATTTT. It codes for CASSPSGLAGSPDTQYF.

V is TRBV2 and J is TRBJ1-3; no clear D gene. The CDR3 loop spans 13 amino acids. Germline lookup yields CDR1 SNHLY and CDR2 FYNNEI. The germline V and J ends were trimmed by 5 bases and 0 bases, with 5 bases remaining between them. This CDR3 reads CASSTPSGNTIYF. The CDR3 DNA follows: TGTGCCAGCAGTACCCCCTCTGGAAACACCATATATTTT.

This clone was counted only a few times. The V gene is TRBV7-8, the J gene TRBJ2-1; possibly TRBD2 for D (6 bases). The germline V gene encodes CDR1 SGHVS and CDR2 FQNEAQ. The V end was cut by 2 bases, the J end by 5 bases, with 22 bases between. The CDR3 is 18 amino acids. CDR3 in DNA: TGTGCCAGCAGCTTATTGGGCCGGGGCAGGGAGGCAAACAATGAGCAGTTCTTC. The encoded protein is CASSLLGRGREANNEQFF.

This chain uses TRBV7-2 with TRBJ2-3, with TRBD2 identical over 12 bases. The J segment lost 1 base and the V segment lost 5 bases, leaving 4 bases of the junction unmatched. The germline V gene has CDR1 SGHTA and CDR2 FQGNSA. The CDR3 is made up of 16 amino acids. This CDR3 reads CASSLRLAGGTDTQYF. CDR3 nucleotide sequence: TGTGCCAGCAGCCTCCGACTAGCGGGAGGCACAGATACGCAGTATTTT.

The chain carries TRBV29-1 and TRBJ2-3, with 7 positions matching TRBD2. The CDR3 is 14 residues long. V shed 6 bases, J shed 0 bases, and the junction held 6 bases outside the gene matches. Germline lookup yields CDR1 SQVTM and CDR2 ANQGSEA. CDR3 DNA sequence: TGCAGCGTCGCGACTAGCCCTAGCACAGATACGCAGTATTTT. It encodes CSVATSPSTDTQYF.

The chain uses TRBV7-9 and TRBJ2-1, with 7 nucleotides matching TRBD2. Germline V gene sequence: CDR1 SEHNR, CDR2 FQNEAQ (reference sequence). The trim removed 2 bases at V and 4 bases at J, leaving 2 bases unmatched. CDR3 length: 14 amino acids. This CDR3 is CASSLRRGYNEQFF. The CDR3 DNA sequence: TGTGCCAGCAGCTTAAGGCGGGGGTACAATGAGCAGTTCTTC.

V is TRBV4-3 and J is TRBJ2-2, with TRBD1 as a possible D gene (5 bases). CDR3 length: 15 amino acids. CDR1 and CDR2 (germline): LGHNA, YSLEER. V was clipped by 4 bases and J by 0 bases, with 9 bases between them. This CDR3 is CASSRQFTNTGELFF. CDR3 sequence (DNA): TGCGCCAGCAGCCGACAGTTTACGAACACCGGGGAGCTGTTTTTT.

This clone was counted only a few times. The chain combines TRBV23-1 with TRBJ1-5; TRBD1 is a possible D gene (5 bases). TRBV23-1 is recorded as an ORF, its role being uncertain. The CDR3 has 13 residues. Trimming removed 4 bases at V and 3 bases at J, with 7 bases between. The CDR3 protein is CASSRGDNQPQHF. The CDR3 nucleotides read TGCGCCAGCAGTCGGGGGGACAATCAGCCCCAGCATTTT.

The CDR3 reads CASSVGRFPLYNEQFF. The DNA of the CDR3 is TGTGCCAGCAGCGTAGGAAGGTTCCCTCTTTACAATGAGCAGTTCTTC. The chain couples TRBV9 to TRBJ2-1, with D uncertain. In germline, CDR1 is SGDLS, CDR2 YYNGEE. CDR3 length: 16 residues. Deletions cut 0 bases from V and 4 bases from J, with 14 bases between.

The rearrangement links TRBV7-2 to TRBJ2-7; D unresolved. V shed 0 bases and J shed 2 bases, with 8 bases lying between them. The germline CDR1 and CDR2 sequences are SGHTA and FQGNSA. The CDR3 sequence is 14 residues long. The CDR3 coding sequence is TGTGCCAGCAGCTTAGCGTTAGGGCCCTACGAGCAGTACTTC. This codes for CASSLALGPYEQYF.

V is TRBV5-5 and J is TRBJ1-5; TRBD1 is a possible D gene (5 bases). With 2 bases removed from V and 2 bases from J, the gap between germline ends came to 8 bases. In germline, CDR1 is SGHKS, CDR2 YYEKEE (reference sequence). The CDR3 totals 14 residues. The CDR3 region has the DNA TGTGCCAGCAGCTTTAGCAGGGGCAATCAGCCCCAGCATTTT. Its translation is CASSFSRGNQPQHF.